A single sample gave rise to the 27 T cell receptor beta chains below, sequenced in a study of blood T cell repertoires in COVID-19 (dated by TCRdb to about 2020). Library method: the immunoSEQ multiplex PCR assay. Not all clones reach the TCRdb copy of this immuneACCESS table, which keeps in-frame sequences only. Checked studies attribute under half of the gap to unresolved V genes and leave the rest unexplained. For this sample there are about 280,000 clones; approximately 83% appear just once. The ten most abundant clones make up about an eighth of the sample. The sequenced sample was peripheral blood. Receptor source: a human donor in a cohort sampled during active COVID-19.

The chain couples TRBV28 to TRBJ2-7, with 7 bases matching TRBD2. The CDR3 spans 15 residues. Per the germline V gene, CDR1 is MDHEN and CDR2 is SYDVKM. J gave up 2 bases and V 5 bases, and 9 bases lay outside the gene matches. CDR3 protein: CASSGIERGAYEQYF. As DNA, the CDR3 is TGTGCCAGCAGTGGAATCGAGCGGGGCGCCTACGAGCAGTACTTC. Combining the CDR3 with reference TRBV28 and TRBJ2-7 gives the whole variable domain DVKVTQSSRYLVKRTGEKVFLECVQDMDHENMFWYRQDPGLGLRLIYFSYDVKMKEKGDIPEGYSVSREKKERFSLILESASTNQTSMYLCASSGIERGAYEQYFGPGTRLTVT.

There are a few counts of this clone. The V gene is TRBV18, the J gene TRBJ2-1; D might be TRBD2 (5 bases). V lost 3 bases, J lost 6 bases, and 18 bases lay in between. This CDR3 is 16 amino acids long. CDR1 and CDR2 from the germline V gene are KGHSH and LQKENI. CDR3 sequence reads: CASSPKALGSVNEQFF. CDR3 in DNA: TGTGCCAGCTCACCCAAGGCACTAGGCAGCGTCAATGAGCAGTTCTTC. Full variable domain (remainder filled in from reference TRBV18 and TRBJ2-1): NAGVMQNPRHLVRRRGQEARLRCSPMKGHSHVYWYRQLPEEGLKFMVYLQKENIIDESGMPKERFSAEFPKEGPSILRIQQVVRGDSAAYFCASSPKALGSVNEQFFGPGTRLTVL.

V and J are TRBV5-6 and TRBJ1-1; D is uncertain. The CDR3 loop spans 14 amino acids. The germline gives CDR1 SGHDT, CDR2 YYEEEE. Trimming stripped 0 bases from V and 7 bases from J, with 13 bases between. The CDR3 sequence: CASSLGGPGLEAFF. In DNA form, the CDR3 reads TGTGCCAGCAGCTTGGGTGGGCCAGGACTTGAAGCTTTCTTT.

This clone was recorded once. V and J are TRBV2 and TRBJ2-3, with D perhaps matching TRBD2 (6 bases). Germline CDR1 and CDR2: SNHLY and FYNNEI. Trimming pared 3 bases from V and 6 bases from J, leaving 10 bases between. The CDR3 is 13 residues long. DNA for the CDR3: TGTGCCAGCAGTGATTATGGGAGGGATACGCAGTATTTT. Encoded protein: CASSDYGRDTQYF. The full variable domain, with the rest looked up from reference TRBV2 and TRBJ2-3, is EPEVTQTPSHQVTQMGQEVILRCVPISNHLYFYWYRQILGQKVEFLVSFYNNEISEKSEIFDDQFSVERPDGSNFTLKIRSTKLEDSAMYFCASSDYGRDTQYFGPGTRLTVL.

This chain links TRBV7-8 with TRBJ1-1; D ambiguous. Per the germline V gene, CDR1 is SGHVS and CDR2 is FQNEAQ. The CDR3 is made up of 14 amino acids. Trimming pared 3 bases from V and 6 bases from J, leaving 14 bases between. The CDR3 coding sequence is TGTGCCAGCAGCTTTAGAGAGATCGGGTCTGAAGCTTTCTTT. This translates into CASSFREIGSEAFF.

This clone was seen only a few times. The chain combines TRBV5-1 with TRBJ1-4, with 9 bases that match TRBD1. From germline, CDR1 is SGHRS and CDR2 YFSETQ. The CDR3 spans 18 residues. V was clipped by 3 bases and J by 3 bases; unmatched bases: 12. CDR3 sequence: CASSSTGGAFRSNEKLFF. In DNA, the CDR3 is TGCGCCAGCAGCTCCACAGGGGGCGCTTTCAGATCTAATGAAAAACTGTTTTTT.

The chain couples TRBV28 to TRBJ2-7; tentatively, D is TRBD1 (5 bases). Germline loops: CDR1 MDHEN, CDR2 SYDVKM. The CDR3 has 15 amino acids. Deletions cut 5 bases from V and 0 bases from J, with 14 bases between. In nucleotides, the CDR3 is TGTGCCAGCAGTATCCCAGGGCATAGCTCCTACGAGCAGTACTTC. Encoded protein: CASSIPGHSSYEQYF. Drawing the rest from reference TRBV28 and TRBJ2-7, the complete variable domain is DVKVTQSSRYLVKRTGEKVFLECVQDMDHENMFWYRQDPGLGLRLIYFSYDVKMKEKGDIPEGYSVSREKKERFSLILESASTNQTSMYLCASSIPGHSSYEQYFGPGTRLTVT.

The chain recombines TRBV27 with TRBJ1-2; TRBD1 matches 7 bases. V was pared by 5 bases and J by 6 bases, with 3 bases of the junction left unmatched. The CDR3 length is 12 residues. CDR1 is MNHEY and CDR2 is SMNVEV in the germline V gene (reference sequence). The CDR3 protein is CASSRQGDGYTF. The CDR3 region has the DNA TGTGCCAGCAGTAGACAGGGCGATGGCTACACCTTC.

In the case of this clone: Other DNA sequences of this sample code for an identical CDR3. The chain uses TRBV7-9 and TRBJ1-5, with TRBD1 matching 9 bases. Per germline, CDR1 SEHNR and CDR2 FQNEAQ (reference sequence). The CDR3 is made up of 15 amino acids. J was trimmed by 3 bases and V by 5 bases; bases with no gene match: 5. The CDR3 is CASSPGTGNNQPQHF. DNA of the CDR3: TGTGCCAGCAGCCCTGGGACAGGGAACAATCAGCCCCAGCATTTT.

The chain is built from TRBV7-9 and TRBJ2-1, with 8 bases lining up with TRBD2. Germline assignment: CDR1 SEHNR and CDR2 FQNEAQ (reference sequence). The V segment lost 7 bases and the J segment 5 bases; nucleotides outside the gene matches: 7. The CDR3 length is 14 residues. CDR3 protein: CASKLADKDNEQFF. The CDR3 DNA follows: TGTGCCAGCAAACTAGCGGACAAGGACAATGAGCAGTTCTTC.

This sequence joins TRBV7-6 and TRBJ2-2, with TRBD1 as a possible D gene (6 bases). Germline V lookup: CDR1 SGHVS, CDR2 FNYEAQ. The CDR3 is 15 amino acids. V was shortened by 10 bases and J by 4 bases, with 19 bases between the two germline ends. CDR3 region: CATKGEYSGTGELFF. DNA for the CDR3: TGTGCCACCAAGGGGGAGTACTCGGGCACCGGGGAGCTGTTTTTT.

V and J are TRBV7-9 and TRBJ2-1; TRBD2 might be the D (6 bases). The CDR3 length is 14 residues. The ends were cut back, 2 bases at V and 3 bases at J, with 8 bases in the middle. Germline V gene lookup returns CDR1 SEHNR and CDR2 FQNEAQ (reference sequence). CDR3 bases: TGTGCCAGCAGCTTATTCGGGAGCTACAATGAGCAGTTCTTC. Translated: CASSLFGSYNEQFF.

The CDR3 is CASSGSGRRGSYTF. Here the CDR3 DNA reads TGTGCCAGCAGTGGAAGTGGGCGGCGGGGAAGCTACACCTTC. The chain combines TRBV27 with TRBJ1-2; no clear D gene. The germline CDR1 and CDR2 sequences are MNHEY and SMNVEV (reference sequence). The length of the CDR3 is 14 residues. V was shortened by 5 bases and J by 9 bases, with 19 bases between the two germline ends.

This clone was seen only once. The chain uses TRBV7-2 and TRBJ2-3, with D possibly being TRBD1 (5 bases). Germline CDR1 is SGHTA and CDR2 is FQGNSA. The CDR3 consists of 13 residues. V lost 5 bases and J lost 6, with 12 bases in between. CDR3 bases: TGTGCCAGCAGCCCGCAGGGAACCGATACGCAGTATTTT. Translation: CASSPQGTDTQYF.

The chain links TRBV5-5 to TRBJ2-1; 14 bases align to TRBD2. Trimming took 5 bases from V and 0 from J; bases not matched to a gene: 7. The CDR3 is 18 amino acids. The germline CDR1 and CDR2 sequences are SGHKS and YYEKEE (reference sequence). The CDR3 region is CASSYPGTSGSSYNEQFF. CDR3 sequence (DNA): TGTGCCAGCAGTTATCCCGGGACTAGCGGGAGCTCCTACAATGAGCAGTTCTTC.

The rearrangement uses TRBV14 and TRBJ2-2; TRBD2 matches 8 bases. The CDR3 spans 16 residues. In germline, CDR1 is SGHDN, CDR2 FVKESK. After removal of 0 bases from V and 6 bases from J, the junction contained 6 bases not matched to a gene. CDR3: CASSQDFPGGAGELFF. CDR3 coding DNA: TGTGCCAGCAGCCAAGATTTTCCGGGAGGGGCCGGGGAGCTGTTTTTT. The entire variable domain, with the rest obtained from reference TRBV14 and TRBJ2-2, is as follows: EAGVTQFPSHSVIEKGQTVTLRCDPISGHDNLYWYRRVMGKEIKFLLHFVKESKQDESGMPNNRFLAERTGGTYSTLKVQPAELEDSGVYFCASSQDFPGGAGELFFGEGSRLTVL.

The genes are TRBV27 and TRBJ2-1, with 9 bases aligning to TRBD2. V lost 6 bases, J lost 1 base, and 13 bases stayed unmatched. Germline values: CDR1 MNHEY, CDR2 SMNVEV (reference sequence). The CDR3 contains 18 residues. The CDR3 loop is CASSRLREGPISYNEQFF. The CDR3 region has the DNA TGTGCCAGCAGCCGCCTGCGGGAGGGCCCAATTTCCTACAATGAGCAGTTCTTC.

The V call is TRBV3-1 (or the pseudogene TRBV3-2), the J call TRBJ2-1, with D possibly TRBD1 on 6 matching bases. The V gene lost 3 bases and the J gene lost 4 bases, with 10 bases spanning the gap. Per germline, CDR1 LGHDT and CDR2 YNNKEL (reference sequence). The CDR3 sequence is 14 residues long. The CDR3 is CASSHRGQYNEQFF. The CDR3 DNA follows: TGTGCCAGCAGCCACAGGGGCCAATACAATGAGCAGTTCTTC.

The chain links TRBV3-1 (or the pseudogene TRBV3-2) to TRBJ2-1; TRBD2 matches at 7 bases. J gave up 4 bases and V 4 bases, and 4 bases lay outside the gene matches. Germline V gene data show CDR1 as LGHDT and CDR2 as YNNKEL (reference sequence). This CDR3 is 14 amino acids long. The CDR3 here is CASSPTSRYNEQFF. The CDR3 bases are TGTGCCAGCAGCCCGACTAGCAGATACAATGAGCAGTTCTTC.

This clone was seen once. The chain carries TRBV7-2 and TRBJ2-5; 9 bases are a match to TRBD2. The CDR3 runs to 16 residues. CDR1 is SGHTA, CDR2 FQGNSA, per germline. Unmatched junction bases numbered 13, after V lost 5 bases and J lost 6 bases. The CDR3 bases are TGTGCCAGCAGCCCGGGTTTGACTAGCGGTCAAAAGACCCAGTACTTC. It specifies CASSPGLTSGQKTQYF.

This chain links TRBV5-6 with TRBJ2-5, with 8 bases fitting TRBD1. The CDR3 runs to 15 residues. V was clipped by 1 base and J by 5 bases; unmatched bases: 7. From germline, CDR1 is SGHDT and CDR2 YYEEEE. CDR3 coding DNA: TGTGCCAGCAGCTTGAGGACAGGGACGTTGGAGACCCAGTACTTC. Its translation: CASSLRTGTLETQYF.

The V gene is TRBV5-1, the J gene TRBJ2-3; D remains ambiguous. The germline V gene has CDR1 SGHRS and CDR2 YFSETQ. The CDR3 contains 16 residues. Deletions cut 4 bases from V and 0 bases from J, with 15 bases between. CDR3 in DNA: TGCGCCAGCAGCAAAACACCCGACACTAGCACAGATACGCAGTATTTT. Protein: CASSKTPDTSTDTQYF. Full variable domain (rest looked up from reference TRBV5-1 and TRBJ2-3): KAGVTQTPRYLIKTRGQQVTLSCSPISGHRSVSWYQQTPGQGLQFLFEYFSETQRNKGNFPGRFSGRQFSNSRSEMNVSTLELGDSALYLCASSKTPDTSTDTQYFGPGTRLTVL.

This chain joins TRBV5-8 and TRBJ2-1; the match to TRBD2 covers 7 bases. CDR1 is SGHTS and CDR2 is YDEGEE in the germline V gene. The junction had 10 bases not matched to a gene; V was cut back by 6 bases and J by 13 bases. The CDR3 consists of 12 residues. The CDR3 loop is CASTPGLSHQFF. CDR3 nucleotide sequence: TGTGCCAGCACTCCGGGACTAAGCCACCAGTTCTTC.

The chain combines TRBV14 with TRBJ2-1, with a tentative D call TRBD2 (6 bases). Trimming left V 7 bases short and J 0 bases short, with 13 bases between. The CDR3 has 15 residues. Germline CDR1 is SGHDN and CDR2 is FVKESK. CDR3 bases: TGTGCCAGCAAGGAGGGGTTAAGCTCCTACAATGAGCAGTTCTTC. Its protein product is CASKEGLSSYNEQFF. Full variable domain (rest looked up from reference TRBV14 and TRBJ2-1): EAGVTQFPSHSVIEKGQTVTLRCDPISGHDNLYWYRRVMGKEIKFLLHFVKESKQDESGMPNNRFLAERTGGTYSTLKVQPAELEDSGVYFCASKEGLSSYNEQFFGPGTRLTVL.

This sequence joins TRBV6-6 and TRBJ1-2, with TRBD1 identical over 7 bases. The CDR3 is 14 residues long. CDR1 is MNHNY, CDR2 SVGAGI, per germline (reference sequence). V was clipped by 0 bases and J by 4 bases; unmatched bases: 2. CDR3 DNA: TGTGCCAGCAGTTACTCAGGGGGCGGCTATGGCTACACCTTC. Its translation: CASSYSGGGYGYTF.

This clone was seen a few times. This chain connects TRBV4-3 to TRBJ1-1, with D unresolved. There are 13 residues in the CDR3. CDR1 and CDR2 (germline): LGHNA, YSLEER. Trimming removed 4 bases from V and 1 base from J, with 7 bases in between. CDR3 sequence: CASSLERNTEAFF. In nucleotides, the CDR3 is TGCGCCAGCAGCCTAGAGAGGAACACTGAAGCTTTCTTT.

J is TRBJ2-7 and V is TRBV5-1, with D perhaps matching TRBD1 (5 bases). Germline V gives CDR1 SGHRS, CDR2 YFSETQ. This CDR3 has 14 amino acids. V was trimmed by 4 bases and J by 1 base, leaving 12 bases between them. The CDR3 protein is CASSRQPDSYEQYF. CDR3 bases: TGCGCCAGCAGCCGACAGCCAGATTCCTACGAGCAGTACTTC.